The clone carrying this TCR beta chain has only a few counts. As yet, its antigen is unknown. Trimming left V 0 bases short and J 6 bases short, with 11 bases between. CDR3 length: 13 amino acids. CDR1 and CDR2 from the germline V gene are GTSNPN and SVGIG (reference sequence). Both iRepertoire HTBI primers and Arm-PCR of CDR3 regions were used to build the TCR beta libraries. TCRdb independently ran MiXCR on the multiplex PCR reads; one entry per CDR3 protein. Among 500,000 to 700,000 distinct CDR3 sequences listed, 25% to 30% were seen once. The sample is drawn from a study of regulatory T cells in long-lasting Graves disease. The study, taken as a whole, reports: Among samples with persistent disease, TRBV28, TRBJ1-2 and TRBJ2-5 were favored.

Regarding time point: persistent/refractory GD, antithyroid drugs over 5 years with positive TRAb. The TCR library was made from RNA extracted from PBMCs. The starting material was peripheral blood mononuclear cells (PBMCs), obtained when the disease was refractory, from a patient treated with antithyroid drugs. The rearrangement links TRBV30 to TRBJ1-1; weak D call: TRBD1 (6 bases). This TCR came from a female donor with Graves disease. CDR3 bases: TGTGCCTGGAGTGTACAGGGAGGGTCTGAAGCTTTCTTT. Translation: CAWSVQGGSEAFF.